One T cell receptor (beta chain) is described in this entry. Germline CDR1 reads SQVTM; CDR2 reads ANQGSEA. The CDR3 length is 15 residues. The V gene end was trimmed by 4 bases and the J gene end by 5 bases; junction bases not matched to a gene: 10. The data stem from a study of blood T cell repertoires in COVID-19. About the research overall: PBMCs, B-cell-depleted T cells, or T cells provided the cDNA or gDNA that made up the material.

The authors' processing: Amplification of reference gene primers was used by the study to estimate nucleated cell counts. This table comes from immunoSEQ multiplex PCR, and its TCRdb copy is limited to in-frame clones, with some not included. Clone size and the V and J calls come from that table; the DNA yielded D and trimming. The sample yields a few hundred thousand clones, around nine tenths seen once. The rearrangement links TRBV29-1 to TRBJ2-5; 10 nucleotides match TRBD2. This clonotype was obtained from a woman aged 55-70 years with COVID-19, enrolled during active disease. The sample taken for sequencing was peripheral blood. This CDR3 is CSVGRSGRSGETQYF. Here the CDR3 DNA reads TGCAGCGTTGGCCGTAGCGGGAGGTCTGGGGAGACCCAGTACTTC.